These 2 T cell receptor beta chains were all obtained from the same sample, sequenced in a study of blood T cell repertoires in COVID-19. The table came from immunoSEQ multiplex PCR; TCRdb's copy has only in-frame clones and leaves some out. The sample holds approximately 50,000 clones, roughly 90% seen once. The source material was peripheral blood. Source of these receptors: a human donor in a cohort sampled during active COVID-19.

The CDR3: CASAASWNTGELFF. The CDR3 nucleotides are TGCGCCAGCGCCGCTAGTTGGAACACCGGGGAGCTGTTTTTT. The chain couples TRBV5-1 to TRBJ2-2; D unresolved. The length of the CDR3 is 14 residues. V was trimmed by 7 bases and J by 1 base, leaving 11 bases between them. CDR1 and CDR2 from the germline V gene are SGHRS and YFSETQ.

J is TRBJ2-7 and V is TRBV28; D is perhaps TRBD2 (5 bases). Trimming shortened V by 8 bases and J by 2 bases, and 13 bases separated the two germline ends. The germline gives CDR1 MDHEN, CDR2 SYDVKM. The CDR3 consists of 13 residues. CDR3 sequence reads: CASGRLIPYEQYF. In DNA form, the CDR3 reads TGTGCCAGCGGGAGACTAATTCCCTACGAGCAGTACTTC.